This is a list of T cell receptor beta chains from one sample in a study of shared clonotypes between healthy human individuals. Sequencing used immunoSEQ multiplex PCR; TCRdb keeps in-frame clones, though not all of them. There are around 500,000 clones in the sample; about 78% occur only once, and about 12% lies in the top ten. Sequencing was performed on PBMCs. All receptors derive from a woman aged 35 to 49 in good health. Some clones in this sample may be carry-over from other donors' samples. CDR3s include the opening cysteine and the closing phenylalanine or tryptophan. Fields, in order: J gene, V gene, CDR3 protein.

J gene: TRBJ2-1
V gene: TRBV27
CDR3 protein: CASSRSAGGNEQFF

J gene: TRBJ2-7
V gene: TRBV20-1
CDR3 protein: CRGGGAYEQYF

J gene: TRBJ2-6
V gene: TRBV18
CDR3 protein: CASSIGDWGRGANVLTF

J gene: TRBJ2-1
V gene: TRBV9
CDR3 protein: CASGRWGANEQFF

J gene: TRBJ1-1
V gene: TRBV5-1
CDR3 protein: CASSFGTGVEAFF

J gene: TRBJ2-1
V gene: TRBV29-1
CDR3 protein: CSVGKGNEQFF

J gene: TRBJ2-1
V gene: TRBV28
CDR3 protein: CASSQTSSGEQFF

J gene: TRBJ2-5
V gene: TRBV7-9
CDR3 protein: CASSLALRGETQYF

J gene: TRBJ2-5
V gene: TRBV7-2
CDR3 protein: CASSVGLTSGQETQYF

J gene: TRBJ2-5
V gene: TRBV18
CDR3 protein: CASSPGTSSETQYF

J gene: TRBJ1-1
V gene: TRBV11-2
CDR3 protein: CASSLPLRNTEAFF

J gene: TRBJ2-1
V gene: TRBV18
CDR3 protein: CASSPRGHHYNEQFF

J gene: TRBJ2-7
V gene: TRBV10-1
CDR3 protein: CASSDSTSYEQYF

J gene: TRBJ1-2
V gene: TRBV27
CDR3 protein: CASSLAGAGTGYGYTF

J gene: TRBJ1-2
V gene: TRBV28
CDR3 protein: CASSLRILVTDGYTF

J gene: TRBJ2-7
V gene: TRBV19
CDR3 protein: CATAYRAPYEQYF

J gene: TRBJ1-1
V gene: TRBV28
CDR3 protein: CASSLPWGRAAFF

J gene: TRBJ1-4
V gene: TRBV7-9
CDR3 protein: CASSPDRAGLGEKLFF

J gene: TRBJ2-1
V gene: TRBV10-3
CDR3 protein: CAISGDGGTQSSYNEQFF

J gene: TRBJ2-3
V gene: TRBV10-1
CDR3 protein: CASSDPTSGTDTQYF

J gene: TRBJ1-3
V gene: TRBV6-6
CDR3 protein: CASSYNQGGPGNTIYF

J gene: TRBJ2-2
V gene: TRBV7-9
CDR3 protein: CASSLYRFQVGELFF

J gene: TRBJ2-5
V gene: TRBV6-1
CDR3 protein: CASSEDRELETQYF

J gene: TRBJ1-2
V gene: TRBV19
CDR3 protein: CASRPGDYGYTF

J gene: TRBJ2-1
V gene: TRBV5-5
CDR3 protein: CASSLWAVNNEQFF

J gene: TRBJ2-1
V gene: TRBV7-2
CDR3 protein: CASSQGRTSIYNEQFF

J gene: TRBJ2-1
V gene: TRBV25-1
CDR3 protein: CASSEYGFHEQFF

J gene: TRBJ1-3
V gene: TRBV6-1
CDR3 protein: CASSDRWGYRTSGNTIYF

J gene: TRBJ2-7
V gene: TRBV6-1
CDR3 protein: CASSEGEQYF

J gene: TRBJ1-2
V gene: TRBV10-3
CDR3 protein: CAISEQVEHYGYTF

J gene: TRBJ2-5
V gene: TRBV7-9
CDR3 protein: CASSPPGTGLRIPQETQYF

J gene: TRBJ2-3
V gene: TRBV29-1
CDR3 protein: CSVTGLAGVSTDTQYF

J gene: TRBJ1-5
V gene: TRBV28
CDR3 protein: CASSLGSYQPQHF

J gene: TRBJ2-7
V gene: TRBV7-9
CDR3 protein: CASSPSGTRPSYEQYF

J gene: TRBJ2-7
V gene: TRBV7-2
CDR3 protein: CASSRPGGARHYEQYF

J gene: TRBJ2-5
V gene: TRBV5-6
CDR3 protein: CASSLGGGQETQYF

J gene: TRBJ2-1
V gene: TRBV7-9
CDR3 protein: CASSLSGTLPEDEQFF

J gene: TRBJ2-7
V gene: TRBV13
CDR3 protein: CASSLPQLAGVHEQYF

J gene: TRBJ2-1
V gene: TRBV27
CDR3 protein: CASIGPVGGSYNEQFF

J gene: TRBJ2-1
V gene: TRBV18
CDR3 protein: CASSPGLAGGIEQFF

J gene: TRBJ2-7
V gene: TRBV10-3
CDR3 protein: CAISESGGRPGGYEQYF